This TCR beta chain originates from a study of blood T cell repertoires in COVID-19. This clone appeared once. Other DNA variants within this sample encode the same CDR3. Only in-frame clones appear in the TCRdb table, and some are missing; sequencing was by immunoSEQ multiplex PCR. The sample has about 300,000 clones; 85% to 90% are singletons. The CDR3 totals 12 residues. Looked up from germline, CDR1 is LNHDA and CDR2 is SQIVND (reference sequence). Trimming stripped 3 bases from V and 1 base from J, with 3 bases between. The material sequenced was PBMCs or T cells enriched from blood (not recorded which). The sequence derives from a man aged 25-45 years who had recovered from COVID-19. The chain joins TRBV19 to TRBJ1-1; D gene unclear. The chain's CDR3 is CASSIRNTEAFF. Written as DNA, the CDR3 is TGTGCCAGTAGTATTAGGAACACTGAAGCTTTCTTT.